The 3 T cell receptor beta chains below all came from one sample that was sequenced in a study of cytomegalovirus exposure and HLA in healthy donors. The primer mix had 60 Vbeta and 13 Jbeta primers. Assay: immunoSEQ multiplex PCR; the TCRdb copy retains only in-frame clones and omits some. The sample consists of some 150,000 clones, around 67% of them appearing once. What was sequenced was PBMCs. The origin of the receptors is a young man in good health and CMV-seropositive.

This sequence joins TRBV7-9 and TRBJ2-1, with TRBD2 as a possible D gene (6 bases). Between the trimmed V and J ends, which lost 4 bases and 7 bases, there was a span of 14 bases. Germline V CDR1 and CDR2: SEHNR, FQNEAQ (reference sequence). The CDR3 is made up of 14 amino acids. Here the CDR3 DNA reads TGTGCCAGCAGCTGGGGGGACTTCCAAAATGAGCAGTTCTTC. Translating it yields CASSWGDFQNEQFF.

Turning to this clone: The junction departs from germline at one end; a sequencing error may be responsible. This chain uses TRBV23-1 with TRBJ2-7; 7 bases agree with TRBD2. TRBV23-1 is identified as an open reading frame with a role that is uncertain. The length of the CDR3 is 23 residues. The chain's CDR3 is CASSQSIPGSGSSQFHKYFDTSF. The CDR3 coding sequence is TGCGCCAGCAGTCAATCGATTCCGGGTAGCGGGTCTTCTCAATTTCACAAGTACTTCGACACAAGCTTC.

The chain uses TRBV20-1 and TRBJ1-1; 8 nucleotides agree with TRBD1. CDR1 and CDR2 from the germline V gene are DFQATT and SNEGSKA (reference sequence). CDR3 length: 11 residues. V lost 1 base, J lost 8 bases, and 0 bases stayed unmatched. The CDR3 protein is CSARGQGEAFF. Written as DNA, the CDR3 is TGCAGTGCTAGAGGACAGGGGGAAGCTTTCTTT.